This paragraph covers one T cell receptor (beta chain) sequence. What it binds is unknown. The PCR made use of 60 Vbeta and 13 Jbeta primers. Clones were sequenced by immunoSEQ multiplex PCR, and TCRdb holds only the in-frame ones, with some missing. The sample has about 110,000 clones, around 64% seen once. The germline V gene has CDR1 MNHEY and CDR2 SMNVEV (reference sequence). V lost 4 bases, J lost 2 bases, and 19 bases lay in between. CDR3 length: 17 residues. The data were taken from a study of cytomegalovirus exposure and HLA in healthy donors. Findings and limits, study-wide: TCR beta sequences reportedly predicted most subjects' HLA-A and HLA-B alleles accurately. On later analysis, the bulk of CMV-associated TCR beta chains appeared to be HLA-restricted. Later on, an analysis tied some 17,000 TCR beta sequences to HLA alleles at 0.05 false discovery rate. Excluded were some V segments that proved indistinguishable, including TRBV6-2 and TRBV6-3.

This rearrangement joins TRBV27 to TRBJ2-3; possibly TRBD2 for D (6 bases). The source is a man between 25 and 39 years old in good health and CMV-seropositive. The sequencing sample was made of PBMCs. Here the CDR3 reads CASSSREGRDPTDTQYF. In nucleotides, the CDR3 is TGTGCCAGCAGTTCCAGGGAAGGGCGGGATCCCACAGATACGCAGTATTTT.